This T cell receptor beta chain came from a study of sequential checkpoint blockade in melanoma (dated by TCRdb to about 2019). With respect to the entire study: In a 1:1 randomization, patients received either first-line nivolumab then ipilimumab (arm A) or ipilimumab then nivolumab (arm B). Maintenance nivolumab came after both trial sequences.

The treatment or condition label on this specimen signifies: randomized to nivolumab then ipilimumab (arm A) or the reverse (arm B). Prior DNA-damaging chemotherapy had not been received by any trial patient. A FACS Aria II flow cytometer was used to sort live CD3+CD8+ cells that were negative for CD19 and CD56 from thawed PBMCs. The samples were obtained from melanoma patients enrolled in CheckMate 064, an open-label, randomized phase II trial testing sequential checkpoint blockade. Peripheral blood mononuclear cells were obtained through leukapheresis, purified using Ficoll-Paque, and frozen in human serum containing roughly 10% DMSO. Immediately after sorting, the purity of sorted blood CD3+CD8+ cells was verified to be >98%, after which DNA was extracted. Regarding this clone: It has no known antigen specificity. No base qualities exist here, and no much larger clone lies one base off it.

The full study reports these points: The model for predicting response that combines TCR metrics with mutation burden needs to be validated in larger, independent patient cohorts.

The immunoSEQ Assay was used to immunosequence TCRbeta CDR3 regions from genomic DNA. Prior to high-throughput sequencing, genomic DNA was amplified by bias-controlled multiplex PCR. The authors' pipeline ran thus. To quantify the absolute abundance of each unique TCRbeta CDR3 region, the sequences were collapsed and filtered. Clonality, defined as 1 minus Pielou's evenness, was calculated using productive rearrangements only. Clones with significantly greater frequencies in on-treatment versus baseline samples were identified using a previously published method. TCRdb retrieved this table from immuneACCESS and kept in-frame rearrangements only. Not all clones are present; in checked studies, unresolved V genes account for under half, and no reason is known for the remainder. V and J calls and clone size are copied from that table; D and trimming were computed from the DNA. This sample holds 12,000 or so clones; roughly 80% were observed only once. The ten top clones hold 45% to 55% of the sample.

CDR1 SGHKS and CDR2 YYEKEE were looked up in the germline V gene (reference sequence). Trimming takes 9 bases from V and 2 bases from J, and the germline ends sit 18 bases apart. The cysteine opens and the phenylalanine closes a CDR3 of 14 amino acids. The entry retains the CDR3 DNA only, 42 bases that are in frame from base 1. Here the sequenced sample was CD8+ T cells sorted from blood (inferred from file names), taken from a patient given nivolumab and ipilimumab in sequence. The sequence joins TRBV5-5 to TRBJ2-7; a weak D assignment points to TRBD1 (6 bases agree). The TCR comes from a human donor with melanoma. The nucleotides are TGTGCCACCTCTTCTCAGGGGACAACCTACGAGCAGTACTTC. The resulting protein is CATSSQGTTYEQYF.